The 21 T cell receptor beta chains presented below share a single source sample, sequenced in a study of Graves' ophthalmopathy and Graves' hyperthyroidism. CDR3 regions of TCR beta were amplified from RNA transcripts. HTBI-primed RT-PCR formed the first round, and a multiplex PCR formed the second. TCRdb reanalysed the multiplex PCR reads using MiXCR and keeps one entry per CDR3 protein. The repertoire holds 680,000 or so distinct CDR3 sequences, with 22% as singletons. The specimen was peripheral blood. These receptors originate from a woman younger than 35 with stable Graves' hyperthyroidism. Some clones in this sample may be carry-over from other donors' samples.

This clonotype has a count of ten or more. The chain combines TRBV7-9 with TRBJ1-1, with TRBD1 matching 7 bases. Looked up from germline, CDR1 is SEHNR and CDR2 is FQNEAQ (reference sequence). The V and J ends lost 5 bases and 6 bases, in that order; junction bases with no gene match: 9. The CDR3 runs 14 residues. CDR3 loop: CASSTRQGMAEAFF. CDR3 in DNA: TGTGCCAGCAGCACTCGACAGGGAATGGCTGAAGCTTTCTTT. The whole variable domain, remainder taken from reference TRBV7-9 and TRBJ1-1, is DTGVSQNPRHKITKRGQNVTFRCDPISEHNRLYWYRQTLGQGPEFLTYFQNEAQLEKSRLLSDRFSAERPKGSFSTLEIQRTEQGDSAMYLCASSTRQGMAEAFFGQGTRLTVV.

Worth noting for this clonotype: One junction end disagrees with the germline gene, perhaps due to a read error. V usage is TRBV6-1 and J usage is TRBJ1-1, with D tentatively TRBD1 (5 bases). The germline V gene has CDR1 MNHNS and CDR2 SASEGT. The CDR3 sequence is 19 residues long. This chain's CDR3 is CSSSGDLGSGINLNTEAFF. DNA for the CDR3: TGTTCCAGCAGTGGGGACCTCGGGTCAGGGATTAATTTGAACACTGAAGCTTTCTTT.

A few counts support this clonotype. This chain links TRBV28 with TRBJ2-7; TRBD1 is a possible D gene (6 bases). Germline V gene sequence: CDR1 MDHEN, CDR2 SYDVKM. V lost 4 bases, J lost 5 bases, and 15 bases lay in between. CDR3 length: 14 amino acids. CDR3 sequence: CASSWTDQRNEQYF. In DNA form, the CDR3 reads TGTGCCAGCAGTTGGACAGACCAACGGAACGAGCAGTACTTC.

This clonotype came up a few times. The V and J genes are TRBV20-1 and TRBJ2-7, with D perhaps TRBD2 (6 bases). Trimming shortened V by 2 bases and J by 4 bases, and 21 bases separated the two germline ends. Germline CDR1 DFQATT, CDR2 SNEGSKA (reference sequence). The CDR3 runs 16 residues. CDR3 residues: CSARSSRFSGTYEQYF. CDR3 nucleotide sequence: TGCAGTGCTAGATCTTCACGTTTCTCGGGGACTTACGAGCAGTACTTC.

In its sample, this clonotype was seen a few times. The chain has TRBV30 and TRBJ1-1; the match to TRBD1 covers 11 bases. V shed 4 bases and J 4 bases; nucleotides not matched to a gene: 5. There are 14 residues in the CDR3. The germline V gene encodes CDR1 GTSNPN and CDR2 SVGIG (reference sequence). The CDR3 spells CAWTRDRGFTEAFF. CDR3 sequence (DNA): TGTGCCTGGACTAGGGACAGGGGGTTCACTGAAGCTTTCTTT.

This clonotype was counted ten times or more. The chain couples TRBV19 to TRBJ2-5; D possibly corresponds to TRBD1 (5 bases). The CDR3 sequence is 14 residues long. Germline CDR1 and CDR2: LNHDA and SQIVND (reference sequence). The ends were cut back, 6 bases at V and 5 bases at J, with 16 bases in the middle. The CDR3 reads CASSRSISGETQYF. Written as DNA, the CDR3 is TGTGCCAGTAGCCGTAGCATTTCAGGGGAGACCCAGTACTTC. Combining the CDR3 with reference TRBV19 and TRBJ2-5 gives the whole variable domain DGGITQSPKYLFRKEGQNVTLSCEQNLNHDAMYWYRQDPGQGLRLIYYSQIVNDFQKGDIAEGYSVSREKKESFPLTVTSAQKNPTAFYLCASSRSISGETQYFGPGTRLLVL.

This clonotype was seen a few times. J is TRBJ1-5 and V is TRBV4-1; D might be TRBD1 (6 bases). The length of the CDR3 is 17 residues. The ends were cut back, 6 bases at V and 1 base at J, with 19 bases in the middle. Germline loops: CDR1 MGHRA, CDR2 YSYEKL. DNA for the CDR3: TGCGCCAGCAGTCATACTCGGACAGACGGAAGCAATCAGCCCCAGCATTTT. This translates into CASSHTRTDGSNQPQHF.

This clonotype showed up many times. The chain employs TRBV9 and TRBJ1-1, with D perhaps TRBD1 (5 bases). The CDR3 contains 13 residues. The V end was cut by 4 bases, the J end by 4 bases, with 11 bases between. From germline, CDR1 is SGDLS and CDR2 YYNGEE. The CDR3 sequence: CASSPQARTEAFF. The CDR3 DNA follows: TGTGCCAGCAGCCCACAGGCGCGCACTGAAGCTTTCTTT. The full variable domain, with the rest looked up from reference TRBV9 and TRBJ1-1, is DSGVTQTPKHLITATGQRVTLRCSPRSGDLSVYWYQQSLDQGLQFLIQYYNGEERAKGNILERFSAQQFPDLHSELNLSSLELGDSALYFCASSPQARTEAFFGQGTRLTVV.

The CDR3, as DNA: TGTGCCATCAGTGAGTCGAAAGTAGGGAGCGGGAGGGCCATCTACGAGCAGTACTTC. Amino acid sequence: CAISESKVGSGRAIYEQYF. The gene calls are TRBV10-3 and TRBJ2-7; 10 nucleotides align to TRBD2. The CDR3 spans 19 residues. V shed 0 bases, J shed 3 bases, and the junction held 14 bases outside the gene matches. Germline assignment: CDR1 ENHRY and CDR2 SYGVKD.

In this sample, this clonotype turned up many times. The CDR3 is CSASGTGGYEQYF. The DNA of the CDR3 is TGCAGTGCTTCCGGGACAGGGGGATACGAGCAGTACTTC. J is TRBJ2-7 and V is TRBV20-1, with 11 bases lining up with TRBD1. Germline lookup yields CDR1 DFQATT and CDR2 SNEGSKA (reference sequence). The CDR3 is 13 residues long. Germline trimming cut 5 bases from V and 4 bases from J; bases unmatched to any gene: 4.

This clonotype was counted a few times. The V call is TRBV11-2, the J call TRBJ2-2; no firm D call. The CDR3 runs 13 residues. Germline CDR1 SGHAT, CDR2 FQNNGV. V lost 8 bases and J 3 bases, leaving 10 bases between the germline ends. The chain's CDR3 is CASPPSHTGELFF. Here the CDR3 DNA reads TGTGCCAGCCCACCTTCCCACACCGGGGAGCTGTTTTTT. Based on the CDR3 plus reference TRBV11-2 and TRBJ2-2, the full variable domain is EAGVAQSPRYKIIEKRQSVAFWCNPISGHATLYWYQQILGQGPKLLIQFQNNGVVDDSQLPKDRFSAERLKGVDSTLKIQPAKLEDSAVYLCASPPSHTGELFFGEGSRLTVL.

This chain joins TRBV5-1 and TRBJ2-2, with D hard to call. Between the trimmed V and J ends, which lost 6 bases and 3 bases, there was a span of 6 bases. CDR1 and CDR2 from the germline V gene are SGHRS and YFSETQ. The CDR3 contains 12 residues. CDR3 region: CASMADTGELFF. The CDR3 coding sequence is TGCGCCAGCATGGCGGACACCGGGGAGCTGTTTTTT.

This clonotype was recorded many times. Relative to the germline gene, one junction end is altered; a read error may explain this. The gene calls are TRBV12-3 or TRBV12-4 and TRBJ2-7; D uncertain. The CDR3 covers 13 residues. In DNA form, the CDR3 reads TGTGTCAGCAGTTTAGGGCCTACCTACGAGCAGTACTTC. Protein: CVSSLGPTYEQYF.

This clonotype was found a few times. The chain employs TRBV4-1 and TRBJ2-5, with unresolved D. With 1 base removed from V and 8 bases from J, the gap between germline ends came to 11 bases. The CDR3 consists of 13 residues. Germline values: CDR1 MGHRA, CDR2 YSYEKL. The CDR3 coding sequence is TGCGCCAGCAGCCAAGGGCAGGCCACTACCCAGTACTTC. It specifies CASSQGQATTQYF.

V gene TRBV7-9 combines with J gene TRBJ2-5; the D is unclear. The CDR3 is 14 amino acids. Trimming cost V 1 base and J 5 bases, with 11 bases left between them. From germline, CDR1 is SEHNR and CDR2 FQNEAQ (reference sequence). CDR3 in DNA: TGTGCCAGCAGCTTAGTCCCCGCCGGGGAGACCCAGTACTTC. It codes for CASSLVPAGETQYF.

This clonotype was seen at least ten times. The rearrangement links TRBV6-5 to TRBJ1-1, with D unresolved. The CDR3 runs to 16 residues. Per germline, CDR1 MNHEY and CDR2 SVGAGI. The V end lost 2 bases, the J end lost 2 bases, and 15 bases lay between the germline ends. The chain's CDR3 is CASSYDAVSPNTEAFF. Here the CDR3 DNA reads TGTGCCAGCAGTTACGATGCGGTCTCCCCCAACACTGAAGCTTTCTTT.

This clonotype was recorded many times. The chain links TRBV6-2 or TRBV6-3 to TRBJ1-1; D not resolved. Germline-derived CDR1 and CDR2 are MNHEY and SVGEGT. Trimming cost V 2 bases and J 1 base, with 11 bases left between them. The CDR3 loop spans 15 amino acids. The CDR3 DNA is TGTGCCAGCAGTTACACGCGCCGGGGGAACACTGAAGCTTTCTTT. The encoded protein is CASSYTRRGNTEAFF.

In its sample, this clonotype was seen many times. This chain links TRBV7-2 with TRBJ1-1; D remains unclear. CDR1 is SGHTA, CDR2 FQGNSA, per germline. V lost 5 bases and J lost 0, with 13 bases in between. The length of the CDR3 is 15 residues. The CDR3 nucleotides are TGTGCCAGCAGCAAACAGATACTACTGAACACTGAAGCTTTCTTT. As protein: CASSKQILLNTEAFF.

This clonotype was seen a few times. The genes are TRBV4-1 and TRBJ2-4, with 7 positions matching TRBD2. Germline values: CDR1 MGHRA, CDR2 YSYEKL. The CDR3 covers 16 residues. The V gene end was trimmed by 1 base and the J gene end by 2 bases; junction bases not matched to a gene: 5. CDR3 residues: CASSQVGGTSKNIQYF. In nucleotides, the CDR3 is TGCGCCAGCAGCCAAGTGGGGGGGACCTCCAAAAACATTCAGTACTTC.

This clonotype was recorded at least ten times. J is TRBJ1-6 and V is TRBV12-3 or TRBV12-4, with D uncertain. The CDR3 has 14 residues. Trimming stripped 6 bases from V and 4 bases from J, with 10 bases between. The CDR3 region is CASRPDMYNSPLHF. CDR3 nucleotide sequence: TGTGCCAGCAGACCCGACATGTATAATTCACCCCTCCACTTT.

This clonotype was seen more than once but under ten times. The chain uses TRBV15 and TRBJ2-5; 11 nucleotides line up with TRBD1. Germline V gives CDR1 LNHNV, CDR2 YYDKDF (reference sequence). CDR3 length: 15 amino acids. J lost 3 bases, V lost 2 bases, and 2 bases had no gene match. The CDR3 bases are TGTGCCACCAGCAGAAGGACAGGGGGCAAAGAGACCCAGTACTTC. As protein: CATSRRTGGKETQYF. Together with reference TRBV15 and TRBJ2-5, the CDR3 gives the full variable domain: DAMVIQNPRYQVTQFGKPVTLSCSQTLNHNVMYWYQQKSSQAPKLLFHYYDKDFNNEADTPDNFQSRRPNTSFCFLDIRSPGLGDTAMYLCATSRRTGGKETQYFGPGTRLLVL.